This T cell receptor (beta chain) is from a study of metastatic and nonmetastatic thyroid tumors. Study background: Repertoires from blood and tumor or nodule tissue of malignant and benign thyroid patients were compared.

In the original workflow: CDR3 differences across clinicopathological groups were used to build a distant-metastasis classifier for papillary thyroid cancer. TCRdb re-clonotyped the PCR reads via MiXCR. It is TCRdb's table, rather than the study itself, that gives the V and J calls and clone size. Found here are around 15,000 clones, approximately 27% of them singletons; the top ten hold over 20%. Trimming shortened V by 1 base and J by 7 bases, and 11 bases separated the two germline ends. This CDR3 has 15 amino acids. The V gene's germline CDR1 is LGHDT and CDR2 YNNKEL (reference sequence). Study outcomes and limitations: Benign nodules were reported to have significantly lower TCR beta diversity than malignant thyroid tumors, in blood and tumor.

This clone was found many times. Its antigen is as yet unknown. Treatment of any kind had been given to no patient before thyroid surgery. The V gene is TRBV3-1, the J gene TRBJ1-6; D not resolved. Sequencing was done on a sample of tumor tissue. The sequence was obtained from a female donor with papillary thyroid cancer or a benign thyroid nodule (not recorded which). Some clones in this sample may be carry-over from other donors' samples. CDR3 sequence (DNA): TGTGCCAGCAGCCAAGTCCGGCTGCGGAATTCACCCCTCCACTTT. It translates to CASSQVRLRNSPLHF.